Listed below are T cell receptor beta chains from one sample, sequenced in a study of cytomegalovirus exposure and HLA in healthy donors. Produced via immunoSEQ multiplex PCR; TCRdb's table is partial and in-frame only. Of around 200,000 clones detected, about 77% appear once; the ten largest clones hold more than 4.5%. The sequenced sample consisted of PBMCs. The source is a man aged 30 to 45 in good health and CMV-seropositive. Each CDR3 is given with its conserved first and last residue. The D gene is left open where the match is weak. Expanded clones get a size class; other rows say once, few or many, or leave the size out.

CASSQGDGGFYEQYF TGTGCCAGCAGCCAAGGGGACGGGGGGTTCTACGAGCAGTACTTC TRBD2 TRBV14 - TRBJ2-7
CASSSPLASSTDTQYF TGTGCCAGCAGTTCCCCGTTAGCATCTAGCACAGATACGCAGTATTTT - TRBV27 - TRBJ2-3
CASSLERGAYEQYF TGTGCCAGCAGCTTGGAGAGAGGAGCCTACGAGCAGTACTTC - TRBV11-2 - TRBJ2-7
CASSLARTGKLFF TGTGCCAGCAGCTTAGCCAGGACAGGGAAACTGTTTTTT TRBD1 TRBV7-2 - TRBJ1-4
CASSLDGAAPGTQYF TGTGCCAGCAGCTTAGATGGGGCAGCCCCTGGGACCCAGTACTTC - TRBV7-6 - TRBJ2-5
CASSYGQGANTEAFF TGTGCCAGCAGTTACGGTCAGGGGGCAAACACTGAAGCTTTCTTT TRBD1 TRBV6-5 few TRBJ1-1
CASSILGDLATQYF TGTGCCAGTAGTATTCTGGGCGACCTGGCGACCCAGTACTTC - TRBV19 - TRBJ2-5
CASNLGEGGAITDTQYF TGTGCCAGCAACTTGGGAGAGGGAGGGGCTATCACAGATACGCAGTATTTT TRBD2 TRBV5-4 - TRBJ2-3
CASSLSTGRGTGELFF TGTGCCAGCAGCTTGTCGACGGGAAGAGGGACCGGGGAGCTGTTTTTT - TRBV7-8 - TRBJ2-2
CASSQTGGGSEAFF TGTGCCAGCAGCCAGACAGGGGGGGGTTCTGAAGCTTTCTTT TRBD1 TRBV5-4 - TRBJ1-1
CASSPGEGRITDTQYF TGTGCCAGCAGCCCGGGGGAGGGCAGGATTACAGATACGCAGTATTTT TRBD2 TRBV11-3 - TRBJ2-3
CASGPEGAGGPGELFF TGTGCTAGTGGTCCCGAGGGAGCGGGGGGGCCCGGGGAGCTGTTTTTT TRBD2 TRBV12-5 once TRBJ2-2
CASSKDDRARTNPGVYEQYF TGTGCCAGCAGCAAAGACGACAGGGCCAGGACCAACCCTGGGGTTTACGAGCAGTACTTC - TRBV21-1 - TRBJ2-7
CASSPSRGRGRSPFF TGTGCCAGCAGCCCATCCAGGGGCAGGGGGCGTTCTCCTTTCTTT TRBD1 TRBV7-9 - TRBJ1-1
CASRIAPGVGEQYF TGTGCCTCCCGGATAGCGCCCGGTGTGGGGGAGCAGTACTTC - TRBV6-1 few TRBJ2-7
CASSLGGLSSGANVLTF TGTGCCAGCAGCTTAGGAGGCTTATCCTCTGGGGCCAACGTCCTGACTTTC - TRBV7-9 - TRBJ2-6
CASSWDSHTDTQYF TGTGCCAGCAGCTGGGACTCCCACACAGATACGCAGTATTTT - TRBV6-6 - TRBJ2-3
CASSSLPGLAGGPGELFF TGTGCCAGCAGCTCACTTCCGGGACTAGCGGGGGGGCCGGGGGAGCTGTTTTTT TRBD2 TRBV7-3 - TRBJ2-2
CASGLSRQGQETQYF TGTGCTAGTGGTTTGTCCCGACAGGGTCAAGAGACCCAGTACTTC TRBD1 TRBV12-5 - TRBJ2-5
CASSGGRSPLHF TGTGCCAGCAGTGGGGGGCGCTCACCCCTCCACTTT - TRBV2 - TRBJ1-6
CATERDRVSYGYTF TGTGCCACCGAGAGGGACAGGGTGAGCTATGGCTACACCTTC TRBD1 TRBV6-5 - TRBJ1-2
CASSLQGYEQYF TGTGCCAGCAGTTTACAGGGCTACGAGCAGTACTTC - TRBV2 - TRBJ2-7
CASRSGGYEQYF TGTGCCAGCAGGTCAGGGGGCTACGAGCAGTACTTC TRBD1 TRBV2 - TRBJ2-7
CASSSAGQGSTNEKLFF TGTGCCAGCAGCTCGGCAGGACAGGGTTCAACTAATGAAAAACTGTTTTTT TRBD1 TRBV5-6 - TRBJ1-4
CAWSEAETQYF TGTGCCTGGAGTGAAGCCGAGACCCAGTACTTC - TRBV30 - TRBJ2-5
CASSLRGREAYEQYF TGTGCCAGTAGTTTGAGGGGTCGGGAGGCCTACGAGCAGTACTTC TRBD2 TRBV19 few TRBJ2-7
CASSYGRTNEKLFF TGTGCCAGCAGTTATGGGAGGACTAATGAAAAACTGTTTTTT - TRBV6-6 - TRBJ1-4
CASKGGSGDSGELFF TGTGCCAGCAAAGGGGGGAGCGGGGATTCCGGGGAGCTGTTTTTT - TRBV7-9 once TRBJ2-2
CASSRQGQETQYF TGTGCCAGTAGTAGACAGGGACAAGAGACCCAGTACTTC TRBD1 TRBV19 - TRBJ2-5
CASRHPTGSTYEQYF TGTGCCAGCAGACACCCGACAGGGTCCACCTACGAGCAGTACTTC TRBD1 TRBV2 - TRBJ2-7
CASSTGHEGGELFF TGTGCCAGCAGCACGGGACACGAAGGAGGGGAGCTGTTTTTT - TRBV9 few TRBJ2-2
CASSRASNPHNEQFF TGCGCCAGCAGCCGGGCTTCCAACCCTCACAATGAGCAGTTCTTC - TRBV4-3 - TRBJ2-1
CASSPQKNYNEQFF TGTGCCAGCTCACCTCAAAAAAACTACAATGAGCAGTTCTTC - TRBV18 few TRBJ2-1
CASSLGSASTDTQYF TGTGCCAGCAGCTTAGGTAGCGCTAGCACAGATACGCAGTATTTT - TRBV7-8 - TRBJ2-3
CASSLVGGGASYEQYF TGTGCCAGCAGCTTGGTGGGGGGAGGTGCTTCCTACGAGCAGTACTTC - TRBV5-4 once TRBJ2-7
CASRRNTEAFF TGCGCCAGCCGGAGGAACACTGAAGCTTTCTTT - TRBV5-1 - TRBJ1-1
CASSEGAHEQYF TGCGCCTCAAGTGAGGGGGCCCACGAGCAGTACTTC TRBD1 TRBV10-2 once TRBJ2-7
CASSLAGTEFDEQFF TGTGCCAGCAGTTTAGCCGGGACTGAGTTCGATGAGCAGTTCTTC - TRBV27 - TRBJ2-1
CASRTGGNEQFF TGTGCCAGCAGAACAGGGGGCAATGAGCAGTTCTTC TRBD1 TRBV7-8 - TRBJ2-1
CASSESWAGVDEQYF TGTGCCAGCAGTGAGAGTTGGGCGGGAGTTGACGAGCAGTACTTC TRBD2 TRBV2 once TRBJ2-7
CASSLTRGPGTEAFF TGTGCCAGCAGCTTAACAAGGGGGCCTGGCACTGAAGCTTTCTTT TRBD1 TRBV7-2 - TRBJ1-1
CASSPRGRGTEAFF TGTGCCAGCAGTCCGAGGGGAAGGGGGACTGAAGCTTTCTTT - TRBV6-1 - TRBJ1-1
CATAPSGTTGELFF TGCGCCACTGCCCCTAGCGGAACCACCGGGGAGCTGTTTTTT TRBD2 TRBV5-1 - TRBJ2-2
CASSRDRREQFF TGTGCCAGCAGCCGGGACAGGCGTGAGCAGTTCTTC TRBD1 TRBV16 - TRBJ2-1
CASSAGLAGEGNSYNEQFF TGTGCCAGCAGTGCCGGACTAGCGGGAGAGGGAAACTCCTACAATGAGCAGTTCTTC TRBD2 TRBV27 - TRBJ2-1
CASSLEAATYNEQFF TGTGCCAGCAGCCTGGAAGCGGCCACCTACAATGAGCAGTTCTTC - TRBV7-3 - TRBJ2-1
CAISESVPQGPFF TGTGCCATCAGTGAGTCGGTGCCTCAGGGCCCGTTCTTC - TRBV10-3 - TRBJ2-1
CASSLYGGYEQYF TGCGCCAGCAGCTTGTATGGCGGCTACGAGCAGTACTTC - TRBV5-1 - TRBJ2-7
CAWTTGGFNNEQFF TGTGCCTGGACGACAGGCGGATTTAACAATGAGCAGTTCTTC - TRBV30 - TRBJ2-1
CASSGQGMNTEAFF TGTGCCAGCAGCGGACAGGGAATGAACACTGAAGCTTTCTTT TRBD1 TRBV5-6 - TRBJ1-1
CSPAGIGYTF TGCAGCCCTGCGGGGATTGGCTACACCTTC - TRBV29-1 - TRBJ1-2
CASSLDPLAGDTSYEQYF TGTGCCAGCAGTTTGGACCCACTAGCGGGAGATACCTCCTACGAGCAGTACTTC TRBD2 TRBV28 - TRBJ2-7
CASSLGPGLAGENYEQYF TGTGCCAGCAGTTTAGGCCCCGGGCTAGCGGGAGAGAACTACGAGCAGTACTTC TRBD2 TRBV27 few TRBJ2-7
CASSPTSLGPNEQFF TGTGCCAGCAGCCCTACTAGCCTAGGGCCCAATGAGCAGTTCTTC - TRBV6-5 - TRBJ2-1